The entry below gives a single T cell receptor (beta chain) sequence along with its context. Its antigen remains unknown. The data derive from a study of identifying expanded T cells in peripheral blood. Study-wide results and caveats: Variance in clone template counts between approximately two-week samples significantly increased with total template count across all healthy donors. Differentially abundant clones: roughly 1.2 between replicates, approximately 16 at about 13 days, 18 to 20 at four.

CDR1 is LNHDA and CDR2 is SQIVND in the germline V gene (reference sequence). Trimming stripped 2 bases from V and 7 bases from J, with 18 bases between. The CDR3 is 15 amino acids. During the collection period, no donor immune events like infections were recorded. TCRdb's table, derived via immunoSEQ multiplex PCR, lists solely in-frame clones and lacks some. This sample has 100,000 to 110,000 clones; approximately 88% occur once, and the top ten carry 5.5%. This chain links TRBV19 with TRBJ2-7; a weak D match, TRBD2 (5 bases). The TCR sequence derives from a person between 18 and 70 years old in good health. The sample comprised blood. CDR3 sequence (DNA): TGTGCCAGTAGTATAAAGTTTGGGTCTCCGGGAGAGCAGTACTTC. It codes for CASSIKFGSPGEQYF.